Each of the 5 T cell receptor beta chains below was sequenced from the same sample in a study of blood T cells in healthy people across ages. With a J-beta primer mix and a sample-barcoded 5' primer, a second PCR ran roughly 6 to 11 cycles. One entry per CDR3 protein, called by TCRdb with MiXCR from the 5' RACE reads. The table shows 600,000 to 650,000 distinct CDR3 sequences, with 58% occurring only once. Sequenced: blood. The receptors were sampled from a man aged 55 to 70 in good health.

The chain has TRBV7-8 and TRBJ2-5, with TRBD2 identical over 9 bases. The junction had 11 bases not matched to a gene; V was cut back by 5 bases and J by 1 base. Germline CDR1 reads SGHVS; CDR2 reads FQNEAQ. The CDR3 is made up of 17 amino acids. DNA of the CDR3: TGTGCCAGCAGCCGAACTCCTAGCGGGGCCTTCCAAGAGACCCAGTACTTC. It yields the protein CASSRTPSGAFQETQYF.

The rearrangement joins TRBV20-1 to TRBJ2-5; TRBD2 matches at 9 bases. The CDR3 totals 14 residues. Trimming at V came to 4 bases and at J to 2 bases, leaving 5 bases not matched to a gene. In germline, CDR1 is DFQATT, CDR2 SNEGSKA (reference sequence). As DNA, the CDR3 is TGCAGTGCTATAGTAGCGGGGGAACAAGAGACCCAGTACTTC. Its translation is CSAIVAGEQETQYF.

This chain links TRBV7-2 with TRBJ2-5; possibly TRBD2 for D (5 bases). Trimming cost V 3 bases and J 1 base, with 9 bases left between them. The CDR3 has 14 residues. CDR1 is SGHTA, CDR2 FQGNSA, per germline. CDR3 coding DNA: TGTGCCAGCAGCTTCCAACTAGGCCAAGAGACCCAGTACTTC. Its protein product is CASSFQLGQETQYF. Complete variable domain (other parts from reference TRBV7-2 and TRBJ2-5): GAGVSQSPSNKVTEKGKDVELRCDPISGHTALYWYRQSLGQGLEFLIYFQGNSAPDKSGLPSDRFSAERTGGSVSTLTIQRTQQEDSAVYLCASSFQLGQETQYFGPGTRLLVL.

The rearrangement joins TRBV7-9 to TRBJ1-4; 10 bases are shared with TRBD1. Germline values: CDR1 SEHNR, CDR2 FQNEAQ (reference sequence). V shed 4 bases and J 8 bases; nucleotides not matched to a gene: 4. CDR3 length: 14 amino acids. The CDR3 nucleotides are TGTGCCAGCAGCTCCGGGACAGGGGCAGAAAAACTGTTTTTT. Encoded protein: CASSSGTGAEKLFF. Together with reference TRBV7-9 and TRBJ1-4, the CDR3 gives the full variable domain: DTGVSQNPRHKITKRGQNVTFRCDPISEHNRLYWYRQTLGQGPEFLTYFQNEAQLEKSRLLSDRFSAERPKGSFSTLEIQRTEQGDSAMYLCASSSGTGAEKLFFGSGTQLSVL.

This clonotype showed up just a few times. This sequence joins TRBV20-1 and TRBJ2-3; 9 bases agree with TRBD2. The CDR3 is 14 residues long. Per germline, CDR1 DFQATT and CDR2 SNEGSKA (reference sequence). With 3 bases clipped from V and 4 bases from J, the junction kept 5 bases outside the gene matches. This CDR3 is CSASGGGASDTQYF. Written as DNA, the CDR3 is TGCAGTGCTAGTGGCGGGGGGGCCTCAGATACGCAGTATTTT.